This record looks at one T cell receptor beta chain sequence and its context. The antigen remains undetermined. The data stem from a study of T cell responses to AZD1222 COVID-19 vaccine. Study conclusions and caveats: Only six individuals given AZD1222 were seropositive at baseline. Epitopes outside B.1.351 and B.1.1.7 mutated regions reportedly drew nearly half of spike TCRs.

Clones were sequenced by immunoSEQ multiplex PCR, and TCRdb holds only the in-frame ones, with some missing. The sample consists of 100,000 to 150,000 clones, approximately 92% of them appearing once. The CDR3 loop spans 15 amino acids. Germline CDR1 SGHTA, CDR2 FQGTGA. Trimming removed 2 bases from V and 3 bases from J, with 11 bases in between. The study pooled second doses at about 4 or about 12 weeks. The chain carries TRBV7-3 and TRBJ2-1, with D possibly being TRBD2 (6 bases). This sample comprised peripheral blood, obtained 28 days after the second AZD1222 dose. This TCR derives from an adult who received the AZD1222 COVID-19 vaccine. DNA for the CDR3: TGTGCCAGCAGCTTATCTCCGGACTACTACAATGAGCAGTTCTTC. Translating it yields CASSLSPDYYNEQFF.